Presented here are 32 T cell receptor beta chains from one specimen sequenced in a study of regulatory T cells in long-lasting Graves disease. Time point here: newly diagnosed GD, antithyroid drugs for less than 3 months. Isolated PBMC RNA provided the starting material for the TCR library. Construction of TCR beta libraries relied on iRepertoire HTBI primers and on Arm-PCR targeting CDR3 regions. MiXCR, run by TCRdb on the multiplex PCR reads, gives a single entry per CDR3 protein. The table has around 250,000 distinct CDR3 sequences, 20% to 25% seen once. The sample here was peripheral blood mononuclear cells (PBMCs), taken at new diagnosis, from a patient treated with antithyroid drugs. These receptors all come from a female donor with Graves disease.

This clonotype was seen many times. This rearrangement joins TRBV2 to TRBJ2-3; 9 nucleotides align to TRBD2. CDR3 length: 15 residues. After removal of 4 bases from V and 7 bases from J, the junction contained 9 bases not matched to a gene. The germline V gene has CDR1 SNHLY and CDR2 FYNNEI. The DNA for the CDR3 is TGTGCCAGCAGTGCCCGGAGCGGGGGGACAAATACGCAGTATTTT. Translation: CASSARSGGTNTQYF.

This clonotype was seen at least ten times. V gene TRBV3-1 combines with J gene TRBJ1-1; maybe TRBD1 (5 bases). There are 14 residues in the CDR3. Per the germline V gene, CDR1 is LGHDT and CDR2 is YNNKEL (reference sequence). The V end lost 5 bases, the J end lost 5 bases, and 15 bases lay between the germline ends. The CDR3 here is CASSARDGGTEAFF. The DNA of the CDR3 is TGTGCCAGCAGCGCGCGCGACGGGGGAACTGAAGCTTTCTTT.

This clonotype has at least ten counts. The chain has TRBV6-1 and TRBJ1-1; TRBD1 aligns across 9 bases. Germline trimming cut 6 bases from V and 5 bases from J; bases unmatched to any gene: 7. Germline CDR1 is MNHNS and CDR2 is SASEGT. The CDR3 has 14 residues. In DNA, the CDR3 is TGTGCCAGCAGACCTGGACAGGGGTGGACTGAAGCTTTCTTT. Residues: CASRPGQGWTEAFF.

Many counts were recorded for this clonotype. Here the CDR3 reads CASSSDLVQDTQYF. The CDR3 DNA sequence: TGTGCCAGCAGCTCGGACTTGGTGCAGGATACGCAGTATTTT. This sequence joins TRBV7-9 and TRBJ2-3; TRBD2 might be the D (5 bases). The CDR3 extends over 14 amino acids. Trimming stripped 4 bases from V and 6 bases from J, with 14 bases between. Germline assignment: CDR1 SEHNR and CDR2 FQNEAQ (reference sequence).

Many counts were recorded for this clonotype. The chain joins TRBV7-3 to TRBJ2-5; D may match TRBD1 or TRBD2 (5 bases each). V dropped 2 bases and J dropped 4 bases, with 14 bases sitting between them. The CDR3 length is 15 residues. Germline V lookup: CDR1 SGHTA, CDR2 FQGTGA. The CDR3 nucleotides are TGTGCCAGCAGCTTATTGGGGACGAGTGGAGAGACCCAGTACTTC. This translates into CASSLLGTSGETQYF.

This rearrangement joins TRBV2 to TRBJ2-7, with TRBD2 matching over 13 bases. J lost 7 bases, V lost 6 bases, and 12 bases had no gene match. This CDR3 contains 16 residues. Looked up from germline, CDR1 is SNHLY and CDR2 is FYNNEI. CDR3 sequence: CASRETSGGAFKEQYF. DNA of the CDR3: TGTGCCAGCAGGGAAACTAGCGGGGGGGCATTCAAAGAGCAGTACTTC. Filled out from reference TRBV2 and TRBJ2-7, the complete variable domain reads EPEVTQTPSHQVTQMGQEVILRCVPISNHLYFYWYRQILGQKVEFLVSFYNNEISEKSEIFDDQFSVERPDGSNFTLKIRSTKLEDSAMYFCASRETSGGAFKEQYFGPGTRLTVT.

The sample holds many counts of this clonotype. This chain connects TRBV7-8 to TRBJ2-3; D is possibly TRBD2 (5 bases). Per the germline V gene, CDR1 is SGHVS and CDR2 is FQNEAQ. The CDR3 is 17 residues long. Trimming removed 1 base from V and 0 bases from J, with 14 bases in between. For the CDR3, the DNA is TGTGCCAGCAGCTTAGAGTCCGGGATCCCGAGCACAGATACGCAGTATTTT. Residues: CASSLESGIPSTDTQYF.

A few counts support this clonotype. V is TRBV12-3 or TRBV12-4 and J is TRBJ2-3; 13 bases map to TRBD2. The CDR3 extends over 18 amino acids. V was pared by 5 bases and J by 3 bases, with 11 bases of the junction left unmatched. The CDR3 sequence: CASSTGLAGVASTDTQYF. The CDR3 DNA follows: TGTGCCAGCAGTACCGGACTAGCGGGAGTGGCTAGTACAGATACGCAGTATTTT.

The chain joins TRBV5-4 to TRBJ2-5; D remains ambiguous. The CDR3 length is 15 residues. The ends were cut back, 0 bases at V and 2 bases at J, with 11 bases in the middle. Germline-derived CDR1 and CDR2 are SGHNT and YYREEE (reference sequence). CDR3 in amino acids: CASSLGPTSQETQYF. The DNA for the CDR3 is TGTGCCAGCAGCTTGGGTCCGACAAGTCAAGAGACCCAGTACTTC.

The chain combines TRBV7-2 with TRBJ2-7, with D tentatively TRBD1 (6 bases). CDR1 is SGHTA, CDR2 FQGNSA, per germline. The ends were cut back, 3 bases at V and 2 bases at J, with 14 bases in the middle. The CDR3 has 15 amino acids. The CDR3 DNA reads as TGTGCCAGCAGCTTTACAGACAGGTCCCCCTACGAGCAGTACTTC. Translating gives CASSFTDRSPYEQYF.

This clonotype was counted ten times or more. The V gene is TRBV19, the J gene TRBJ2-1; 13 positions match TRBD2. Germline V gene lookup returns CDR1 LNHDA and CDR2 SQIVND (reference sequence). CDR3 length equals 17 residues. V lost 5 bases and J lost 5; bases outside the gene matches: 9. CDR3 sequence reads: CASSPSPGTSGDNEQFF. For the CDR3, the DNA is TGTGCCAGTAGTCCATCGCCCGGGACTAGCGGGGACAATGAGCAGTTCTTC.

This clonotype was seen repeatedly, ten times or more. The J gene is TRBJ1-2, the V gene TRBV7-9, with D maybe TRBD1 (5 bases). In germline, CDR1 is SEHNR, CDR2 FQNEAQ (reference sequence). V shed 4 bases and J shed 4 bases, with 13 bases lying between them. This CDR3 region has 14 residues. The CDR3 coding sequence is TGTGCCAGCAGCTCGGGACTTCTTAGCTATGGCTACACCTTC. Translated, it gives CASSSGLLSYGYTF.

This clonotype was counted between two and nine times. V and J are TRBV12-3 or TRBV12-4 and TRBJ1-3; D unclear. The V end was cut by 4 bases, the J end by 9 bases, with 13 bases between. CDR3 length: 13 residues. CDR3 protein: CASSYEGPATIYF. CDR3 nucleotides: TGTGCCAGCAGTTATGAGGGCCCGGCCACCATATATTTT.

This clonotype occurred a few times. The chain joins TRBV6-5 to TRBJ2-1, with 8 bases lining up with TRBD2. The germline gives CDR1 MNHEY, CDR2 SVGAGI. Trimming removed 0 bases from V and 1 base from J; junction bases left unmatched: 8. The CDR3 covers 18 residues. The CDR3, as DNA: TGTGCCAGCAGTTACTCGAGCCCCGGGGGGGGATCCTACAATGAGCAGTTCTTC. It is translated as CASSYSSPGGGSYNEQFF.

This clonotype was found a few times. The genes are TRBV5-8 and TRBJ2-4, with 7 bases aligning to TRBD1. The CDR3 has 14 residues. CDR1 is SGHTS, CDR2 YDEGEE, per germline. The V segment lost 9 bases and the J segment 6 bases; nucleotides outside the gene matches: 12. CDR3 bases: TGTGCCACCGAGAGATGGGACAGTAGAAACATTCAGTACTTC. Encoded protein: CATERWDSRNIQYF.

This chain links TRBV10-1 with TRBJ2-3; TRBD2 might be the D (5 bases). Between the trimmed V and J ends, which lost 11 bases and 6 bases, there was a span of 12 bases. CDR1 WNHNN and CDR2 SYGVQD come from the germline V gene (reference sequence). The CDR3 runs to 11 residues. The CDR3 nucleotides are TGCGCCGTAGGAGGTGTGGATACGCAGTATTTT. This encodes CAVGGVDTQYF.

This clonotype was seen repeatedly, ten times or more. The rearrangement links TRBV7-9 to TRBJ2-7; maybe TRBD1 (6 bases). CDR3 length equals 12 residues. Germline V CDR1 and CDR2: SEHNR, FQNEAQ (reference sequence). V was cut by 5 bases and J by 5 bases, with 10 bases left in between. CDR3 coding DNA: TGTGCCAGCAGCACACAGGGTCACGAGCAGTACTTC. Encoded protein: CASSTQGHEQYF.

Worth noting for this clonotype: With only one base between it and a far larger clone, this is likely a read error. The J gene is TRBJ2-4, the V gene TRBV7-2, with 7 bases fitting TRBD2. Near its end, the DNA agrees better with TRBJ2-1, so the J call may be wrong. The CDR3 totals 12 residues. Germline V gene lookup returns CDR1 SGHTA and CDR2 FQGNSA. CDR3 loop: CASSSSGTRQFF. DNA for the CDR3: TGTGCCAGCAGCTCGAGCGGGACGCGGCAGTTCTTC.

This clonotype was picked up many times. The chain has TRBV4-1 and TRBJ2-7; D is ambiguous. The germline V and J ends were trimmed by 4 bases and 0 bases, with 10 bases remaining between them. The CDR3 contains 14 residues. Germline V gene data show CDR1 as MGHRA and CDR2 as YSYEKL. CDR3 nucleotide sequence: TGCGCCAGCAGCCCTTCGGATATCTCCTACGAGCAGTACTTC. Protein sequence: CASSPSDISYEQYF.

Comments on this clonotype: Since a far larger clone is one base different, this is likely a read error. Since no conserved phenylalanine or tryptophan closes the CDR3, a read error is the likely cause. The limits of the CDR3 on the DNA are not certain, so only TCRdb's listed CDR3 is given. This sequence joins TRBV20-1 and TRBJ2-1; the D call in the table, TRBD1, was not verified against the DNA. CDR1 and CDR2 (germline): DFQATT, SNEGSKA (reference sequence). The CDR3 comprises 18 residues, both ends counted. The CDR3 protein is CSASPISGDRGGTDTQYL.

The chain uses TRBV28 and TRBJ2-2; D is ambiguous. The V gene's germline CDR1 is MDHEN and CDR2 SYDVKM. V lost 6 bases to trimming and J lost 1 base, with 9 bases between them. This CDR3 comprises 14 residues. The CDR3 is CASRAGGNTGELFF. In DNA form, the CDR3 reads TGTGCCAGCAGGGCAGGTGGGAACACCGGGGAGCTGTTTTTT.

A word on this clonotype: A far more abundant clone sits one base away, making this likely a read error. The chain couples TRBV11-2 to TRBJ2-4, with TRBD2 as a possible D gene (6 bases). TRBJ2-5 explains the end of the DNA better; the J call may be wrong. Germline CDR1 and CDR2: SGHAT and FQNNGV. The CDR3 extends over 12 amino acids. As DNA, the CDR3 is TGTGCCAGCAGCTTTGGGGGAGGGACCCAGTACTTC. Its protein product is CASSFGGGTQYF.

The chain employs TRBV7-8 and TRBJ1-5; 9 bases match TRBD1. The germline V gene has CDR1 SGHVS and CDR2 FQNEAQ. The V and J ends lost 3 bases and 6 bases, in that order; junction bases with no gene match: 3. The CDR3 loop spans 14 amino acids. CDR3 amino acids: CASSLDRGTQPQHF. CDR3 nucleotides: TGTGCCAGCAGCTTGGACAGGGGAACTCAGCCCCAGCATTTT. Variable domain in full (rest from reference TRBV7-8 and TRBJ1-5): GAGVSQSPRYKVAKRGQDVALRCDPISGHVSLFWYQQALGQGPEFLTYFQNEAQLDKSGLPSDRFFAERPEGSVSTLKIQRTQQEDSAVYLCASSLDRGTQPQHFGDGTRLSIL.

This clonotype was counted many times. The rearrangement links TRBV7-3 to TRBJ1-1, with D possibly matching TRBD1 (5 bases). This CDR3 is 14 amino acids long. Germline V gene lookup returns CDR1 SGHTA and CDR2 FQGTGA. The V end was cut by 5 bases, the J end by 1 base, with 11 bases between. CDR3 in DNA: TGTGCCAGCAGCGTGGGGGGAACGAACACTGAAGCTTTCTTT. Amino acid sequence: CASSVGGTNTEAFF.

This clonotype was recorded a few times. A single base is all that separates this from a far larger clone, so a read error is likely. The chain is built from TRBV10-3 and TRBJ1-2; tentatively, D is TRBD1 (5 bases). The CDR3 loop spans 14 amino acids. Germline V gene data show CDR1 as ENHRY and CDR2 as SYGVKD. V gave up 5 bases and J gave up 7 bases, with 17 bases separating them. CDR3 residues: CAISYRGQGLGYTF. In nucleotides, the CDR3 is TGTGCCATCAGTTACAGAGGGCAGGGCCTTGGCTACACCTTC.

The table lists this clonotype with many counts. This chain joins TRBV18 and TRBJ2-5; D not resolved. CDR1 and CDR2 (germline): KGHSH, LQKENI. V was pared by 2 bases and J by 2 bases, with 12 bases between. The CDR3 totals 15 residues. CDR3 residues: CASSPEVGGQETQYF. The CDR3 DNA reads TGTGCCAGCTCACCAGAGGTCGGTGGACAAGAGACCCAGTACTTC. The full variable domain, its missing parts supplied by reference TRBV18 and TRBJ2-5, is NAGVMQNPRHLVRRRGQEARLRCSPMKGHSHVYWYRQLPEEGLKFMVYLQKENIIDESGMPKERFSAEFPKEGPSILRIQQVVRGDSAAYFCASSPEVGGQETQYFGPGTRLLVL.

Ten or more counts support this clonotype. V usage is TRBV28 and J usage is TRBJ1-5; possible D gene TRBD1, 6 bases. Germline V gene sequence: CDR1 MDHEN, CDR2 SYDVKM. Trimming cost V 5 bases and J 7 bases, with 12 bases left between them. This CDR3 region has 13 residues. CDR3 sequence: CASSKQGWQPQHF. Here the CDR3 DNA reads TGTGCCAGCAGTAAACAGGGATGGCAGCCCCAGCATTTT. The whole variable domain, remainder taken from reference TRBV28 and TRBJ1-5, is DVKVTQSSRYLVKRTGEKVFLECVQDMDHENMFWYRQDPGLGLRLIYFSYDVKMKEKGDIPEGYSVSREKKERFSLILESASTNQTSMYLCASSKQGWQPQHFGDGTRLSIL.

In its sample, this clonotype was seen a few times. The chain combines TRBV7-2 with TRBJ1-5; 7 bases align to TRBD1. This CDR3 spans 18 amino acids. With V trimmed by 5 bases and J by 0 bases, 13 bases remained unmatched. CDR1 is SGHTA and CDR2 is FQGNSA in the germline V gene. The CDR3 protein is CASSLGGTTGASNQPQHF. CDR3 sequence (DNA): TGTGCCAGCAGCCTAGGGGGCACTACAGGGGCTAGCAATCAGCCCCAGCATTTT.

V is TRBV29-1 and J is TRBJ2-3; D gene uncertain. The CDR3 runs to 14 residues. Trimming stripped 3 bases from V and 0 bases from J, with 10 bases between. CDR1 and CDR2 from the germline V gene are SQVTM and ANQGSEA. DNA for the CDR3: TGCAGCGTTGACGGTCAGATGAGCACAGATACGCAGTATTTT. Residues: CSVDGQMSTDTQYF.

The genes are TRBV20-1 and TRBJ2-1; D assignment may be TRBD1 or TRBD2 (6 bases each). The germline V gene has CDR1 DFQATT and CDR2 SNEGSKA (reference sequence). The V end lost 1 base, the J end lost 5 bases, and 18 bases lay between the germline ends. The CDR3 covers 16 residues. CDR3 DNA: TGCAGTGCTAGAGCCGGGGGCAGGGTGGGACACAATGAGCAGTTCTTC. Translation: CSARAGGRVGHNEQFF.

This clonotype turned up a few times. This chain uses TRBV14 with TRBJ1-2; D ambiguous. V was cut by 4 bases and J by 2 bases, with 8 bases left in between. The CDR3 covers 13 residues. Germline CDR1 SGHDN, CDR2 FVKESK. The CDR3 region is CASSRRNNYGYTF. CDR3 coding DNA: TGTGCCAGCAGCCGGCGGAACAACTATGGCTACACCTTC.

This clonotype was seen many times. The chain joins TRBV11-2 to TRBJ2-2; 7 nucleotides agree with TRBD2. The CDR3 extends over 13 amino acids. Per the germline V gene, CDR1 is SGHAT and CDR2 is FQNNGV. J gave up 5 bases and V 6 bases, and 3 bases lay outside the gene matches. CDR3 amino acids: CASSRGGTGELFF. Here the CDR3 DNA reads TGTGCCAGCAGTCGCGGGGGTACCGGGGAGCTGTTTTTT.